This T cell receptor beta chain comes out of a study of identical twins. Overall study results and limits: Those out-of-frame alpha sequences shared by twins showed an excess of low generation probability. Because invariant MAIT and iNKT cells could be present, zero-insertion analyses could be partly confounded.

This clonotype turned up a few times. Antigen unknown. The germline V gene has CDR1 MNHEY and CDR2 SMNVEV (reference sequence). V shed 5 bases and J 7 bases; nucleotides not matched to a gene: 18. There are 18 residues in the CDR3. TCRdb re-derived calls from the 5' RACE reads in MiXCR, one entry per CDR3 protein. The sample records 250,000 to 350,000 distinct CDR3 sequences, just under 9.5% being singletons. These data also featured in a second study, about yellow fever vaccine responses in identical twins.

The sample taken for sequencing was CD8+ T cells sorted from blood. The clonotype was recovered from a woman aged 18-29 years in good health. The chain is built from TRBV27 and TRBJ2-1, with 9 bases fitting TRBD2. CDR3 nucleotides: TGTGCCAGCAGTGTCCTTCCTGCCGCGGGGGGGGTGTGGAATGAGCAGTTCTTC. Translating gives CASSVLPAAGGVWNEQFF.